The next 5 T cell receptor beta chains were all read from a single sample in a study of T cells after posttransplantation cyclophosphamide. Controls had myeloablative marrow grafts with methotrexate and calcineurin inhibitor, sampled at 1 year. Produced via immunoSEQ multiplex PCR; TCRdb's table is partial and in-frame only. The sample shows 15,000 to 20,000 clones, about 82% of them seen only once. Sequences were derived from PBMCs, sampled 440 to 450 days after allogeneic stem cell transplant with calcineurin inhibitor and methotrexate. These receptors all stem from a male patient aged 30 to 39 who received an allogeneic stem cell transplant from an unrelated donor, was CMV-positive, and had acute and chronic GVHD. T cells may partly derive from the graft donor.

The chain uses TRBV6-1 and TRBJ1-1; 8 bases match TRBD1. CDR1 is MNHNS and CDR2 is SASEGT in the germline V gene. Trimming took 7 bases from V and 4 from J; bases not matched to a gene: 8. The CDR3 runs 14 residues. The CDR3 spells CASKSGGWGTEAFF. DNA of the CDR3: TGTGCCAGCAAATCAGGGGGCTGGGGCACTGAAGCTTTCTTT.

The V gene is TRBV28, the J gene TRBJ2-7, with D perhaps TRBD2 (5 bases). V shed 8 bases and J shed 7 bases, with 24 bases lying between them. The length of the CDR3 is 15 residues. The germline gives CDR1 MDHEN, CDR2 SYDVKM. The CDR3 protein is CASPPQVPFTGEQYF. CDR3 DNA: TGTGCCAGCCCCCCCCAAGTGCCTTTCACGGGAGAGCAGTACTTC.

The chain recombines TRBV29-1 with TRBJ2-7; tentative D call: TRBD1 (5 bases). Germline-derived CDR1 and CDR2 are SQVTM and ANQGSEA. V was shortened by 4 bases and J by 6 bases, with 16 bases between the two germline ends. The CDR3 is made up of 13 amino acids. The CDR3 loop is CSVVLRAFAEQYF. As DNA, the CDR3 is TGCAGCGTTGTACTCAGGGCTTTCGCCGAGCAGTACTTC.

This clone is a singleton in its sample. J is TRBJ2-5 and V is TRBV11-2; 13 nucleotides align to TRBD2. CDR3 length: 15 residues. CDR1 is SGHAT and CDR2 is FQNNGV in the germline V gene. Germline trimming cut 3 bases from V and 5 bases from J; bases unmatched to any gene: 3. The CDR3 loop reads CASSFELAGGETQYF. CDR3 nucleotide sequence: TGTGCCAGCAGCTTCGAACTAGCGGGGGGGGAGACCCAGTACTTC.

The rearrangement uses TRBV14 and TRBJ2-1; no clear D. V was pared by 1 base and J by 1 base, with 8 bases between. This CDR3 has 15 residues. Germline V gene lookup returns CDR1 SGHDN and CDR2 FVKESK. The DNA for the CDR3 is TGTGCCAGCAGCCAAGTTGCTAGATCCTACAATGAGCAGTTCTTC. Translation: CASSQVARSYNEQFF.